Included here is one T cell receptor (beta chain) sequence, with context. The CDR3 length is 15 residues. Losses at the gene ends were 2 bases for V and 0 bases for J; bases not matched to a gene: 3. Germline V gene data show CDR1 as SGHRS and CDR2 as YFSETQ. Multiple sclerosis controls were treatment-naive patients with stable or active relapsing-remitting disease. TEMRA cells were FACS-enriched, unlike CD8+ and CD4+ T cells, which were negatively isolated. The entry originates in a study of CD8 T cells in Susac syndrome. The RNA input was about 0.5 to 1 ug, and it was reverse transcribed with random hexamers. Amplification of the TCR beta CDR3 was carried out by immunoSEQ multiplex PCR, which spanned a total of 54 Vbeta and 13 Jbeta segments. MiXCR, applied by TCRdb to the immunoSEQ multiplex PCR reads, yields one record per CDR3 protein. The sample holds a few hundred thousand distinct CDR3 sequences, approximately 95% seen once.

Material for sequencing was CD4+ T cells from PBMCs. This chain links TRBV5-1 with TRBJ2-3; 7 bases are a match to TRBD1. The clonotype originates from a human donor with multiple sclerosis. Here the CDR3 reads CASSFRGSSTDTQYF. The CDR3 nucleotides are TGCGCCAGCAGCTTCAGGGGGAGCAGCACAGATACGCAGTATTTT. The full variable domain, its missing parts supplied by reference TRBV5-1 and TRBJ2-3, is KAGVTQTPRYLIKTRGQQVTLSCSPISGHRSVSWYQQTPGQGLQFLFEYFSETQRNKGNFPGRFSGRQFSNSRSEMNVSTLELGDSALYLCASSFRGSSTDTQYFGPGTRLTVL.